The 19 T cell receptor beta chains below were found in one sample sequenced in a study of tumor-infiltrating lymphocytes in oesophageal squamous cell carcinoma. TCRdb reprocessed the PCR reads via MiXCR and lists one record per CDR3 protein. The sample includes 15,000 to 20,000 distinct CDR3 sequences, roughly 41% seen only once; the top ten take approximately 12%. Material for sequencing was normal esophageal tissue next to the tumor. The receptors stem from a male donor with esophageal squamous cell carcinoma.

There are many counts of this clonotype. The CDR3 region is CASSLSKGRGETQYF. The CDR3 DNA reads as TGTGCCAGCAGTCTTAGTAAGGGCCGAGGAGAGACCCAGTACTTC. The chain has TRBV6-1 and TRBJ2-5; D not resolved. The CDR3 loop spans 15 amino acids. Germline V gene data show CDR1 as MNHNS and CDR2 as SASEGT. The V gene lost 5 bases and the J gene lost 4 bases, with 17 bases spanning the gap.

The rearrangement uses TRBV7-8 and TRBJ2-3; D may be TRBD1 (6 bases). V dropped 6 bases and J dropped 6 bases, with 19 bases sitting between them. Germline V gene data show CDR1 as SGHVS and CDR2 as FQNEAQ. The CDR3 contains 15 residues. The CDR3 region is CASRRTGNPRDTQYF. CDR3 coding DNA: TGTGCCAGCAGGCGAACAGGGAATCCCCGGGATACGCAGTATTTT.

In regard to this clonotype: Lacking the conserved final phenylalanine or tryptophan, this CDR3 likely reflects a read error. It is unclear where the CDR3 begins or ends on the DNA, so no DNA is shown, and the CDR3 is as TCRdb lists it. The chain couples TRBV7-2 to TRBJ2-1. Looked up from germline, CDR1 is SGHTA and CDR2 is FQGNSA. The CDR3 sequence runs 17 residues, both termini included. CDR3 sequence reads: CASSISGMYQETQYFGS.

This clonotype was seen only a few times. V is TRBV6-1 and J is TRBJ2-3; D is uncertain. Germline V gene data show CDR1 as MNHNS and CDR2 as SASEGT. The CDR3 consists of 13 residues. The V end was cut by 8 bases, the J end by 0 bases, with 9 bases between. CDR3 sequence reads: CASGAPSTDTQYF. CDR3 DNA sequence: TGTGCCAGCGGAGCGCCGAGCACAGATACGCAGTATTTT.

This chain connects TRBV6-6 to TRBJ2-4, with D possibly being TRBD2 (5 bases). The end of the DNA fits TRBJ2-6 better, so the J call may be wrong. From germline, CDR1 is MNHNY and CDR2 SVGAGI (reference sequence). The CDR3 consists of 17 residues. CDR3 DNA: TGTGCCAGCAGCCCTCGGGCCCCTAGCTCCTGGGCCAACGTCCTGACTTTC. Amino acid sequence: CASSPRAPSSWANVLTF.

The chain uses TRBV7-2 and TRBJ2-3; 7 bases agree with TRBD2. CDR3 length: 14 residues. Germline V gene data show CDR1 as SGHTA and CDR2 as FQGNSA. With V trimmed by 11 bases and J by 3 bases, 11 bases remained unmatched. Here the CDR3 reads CASGGRPTTDTQYF. CDR3 DNA: TGTGCCTCCGGGGGGAGACCCACAACAGATACGCAGTATTTT.

The chain carries TRBV6-1 and TRBJ2-3; possible D gene TRBD1, 6 bases. The CDR3 spans 13 residues. The V gene lost 5 bases and the J gene lost 4 bases, with 10 bases spanning the gap. In germline, CDR1 is MNHNS, CDR2 SASEGT. This chain's CDR3 is CASSLTGADTQYF. The CDR3, as DNA: TGTGCCAGCAGTCTGACAGGTGCAGATACGCAGTATTTT.

The genes are TRBV7-2 and TRBJ2-3; D gene uncertain. Germline lookup yields CDR1 SGHTA and CDR2 FQGNSA. The CDR3 sequence is 15 residues long. V was trimmed by 0 bases and J by 2 bases, leaving 9 bases between them. The CDR3 loop reads CASSLAGSVTDTQYF. DNA of the CDR3: TGTGCCAGCAGCTTAGCCGGATCAGTCACAGATACGCAGTATTTT.

V usage is TRBV20-1 and J usage is TRBJ2-3; 8 bases match TRBD2. Germline CDR1 reads DFQATT; CDR2 reads SNEGSKA (reference sequence). The length of the CDR3 is 15 residues. The trim removed 5 bases at V and 2 bases at J, leaving 9 bases unmatched. In nucleotides, the CDR3 is TGCAGTGCTCCCAAAGCGGGAGTGAACACAGATACGCAGTATTTT. It yields the protein CSAPKAGVNTDTQYF.

This clonotype was detected ten times or more. J is TRBJ1-4 and V is TRBV12-3 or TRBV12-4, with D uncertain. Trimming shortened V by 6 bases and J by 5 bases, and 10 bases separated the two germline ends. The CDR3 length is 13 residues. This CDR3 is CASRRGPNEKLFF. CDR3 in DNA: TGTGCCAGCAGACGCGGACCAAATGAAAAACTGTTTTTT.

This clonotype is termed medium-sized. V and J are TRBV28 and TRBJ2-1; D not certain. The CDR3 contains 11 residues. Germline CDR1 and CDR2: MDHEN and SYDVKM. The V end lost 3 bases, the J end lost 9 bases, and 6 bases lay between the germline ends. This CDR3 is CASSLGREQFF. The CDR3 DNA reads as TGTGCCAGCAGTTTGGGTCGTGAGCAGTTCTTC. Filled out from reference TRBV28 and TRBJ2-1, the complete variable domain reads DVKVTQSSRYLVKRTGEKVFLECVQDMDHENMFWYRQDPGLGLRLIYFSYDVKMKEKGDIPEGYSVSREKKERFSLILESASTNQTSMYLCASSLGREQFFGPGTRLTVL.

The J gene is TRBJ2-5, the V gene TRBV7-2, with TRBD2 as a possible D gene (5 bases). With the DNA end fitting TRBJ2-7 better, the J assignment may be wrong. CDR3 length: 12 residues. Germline V lookup: CDR1 SGHTA, CDR2 FQGNSA. DNA of the CDR3: TGTGCCAGCAGCCGTCAGCGGAACGAGCAGTACTTC. Translated, it gives CASSRQRNEQYF.

The chain couples TRBV7-8 to TRBJ1-5; unclear D gene. The CDR3 is 13 amino acids. In germline, CDR1 is SGHVS, CDR2 FQNEAQ. V lost 5 bases and J lost 6, with 11 bases in between. The CDR3 sequence is CASSPRVGQPQHF. CDR3 in DNA: TGTGCCAGCAGCCCAAGGGTGGGTCAGCCCCAGCATTTT.

Comments on this clonotype: This may stem from a read error, because a much larger clone lies one nucleotide away. The genes are TRBV28 and TRBJ2-1; 7 bases align to TRBD1. Germline V gene data show CDR1 as MDHEN and CDR2 as SYDVKM. The V gene end was trimmed by 8 bases and the J gene end by 10 bases; junction bases not matched to a gene: 8. The CDR3 consists of 12 residues. DNA for the CDR3: TGTGCCAGCGGTAACAGGGGCTACGAGCAGTTCTTC. Its protein product is CASGNRGYEQFF. The full variable domain, completed using reference TRBV28 and TRBJ2-1, is DVKVTQSSRYLVKRTGEKVFLECVQDMDHENMFWYRQDPGLGLRLIYFSYDVKMKEKGDIPEGYSVSREKKERFSLILESASTNQTSMYLCASGNRGYEQFFGPGTRLTVL.

The sample holds one count of this clonotype. The genes are TRBV7-6 and TRBJ2-4, with D hard to call. Judging by the DNA end, TRBJ2-7 fits better; the J call may be wrong. Germline loops: CDR1 SGHVS, CDR2 FNYEAQ. The CDR3 loop spans 13 amino acids. The CDR3 reads CASSPQDGYEQYF. CDR3 coding DNA: TGTGCCAGCAGCCCCCAAGACGGCTACGAGCAGTACTTC.

Only a few counts were recorded for this clonotype. A much larger clone lies a single base off, so this may be a read error. This chain connects TRBV11-2 to TRBJ2-1, with 7 positions matching TRBD2. Germline CDR1 and CDR2: SGHAT and FQNNGV. The trim removed 5 bases at V and 10 bases at J, leaving 17 bases unmatched. This CDR3 has 16 amino acids. CDR3 loop: CASSQAGRAGSYEQFF. The CDR3 DNA reads as TGTGCCAGCAGCCAAGCGGGACGGGCGGGGTCCTACGAGCAGTTCTTC.

This clonotype was seen ten or more times. V gene TRBV28 combines with J gene TRBJ1-5, with D unresolved. Trimming took 3 bases from V and 4 from J, leaving 7 bases between them. This CDR3 has 13 amino acids. From germline, CDR1 is MDHEN and CDR2 SYDVKM. This CDR3 is CASSFSTNQPQHF. CDR3 coding DNA: TGTGCCAGCAGTTTTTCAACAAATCAGCCCCAGCATTTT.

The rearrangement links TRBV15 to TRBJ2-5; 8 bases match TRBD1. V shed 4 bases, J shed 5 bases, and the junction held 3 bases outside the gene matches. Looked up from germline, CDR1 is LNHNV and CDR2 is YYDKDF (reference sequence). The CDR3 is 13 residues long. CDR3 residues: CATSITGGETQYF. CDR3 DNA: TGTGCCACCAGCATCACAGGGGGGGAGACCCAGTACTTC.

Turning to this clonotype: Because it lacks the conserved phenylalanine or tryptophan at the end, this CDR3 is likely a read error. The CDR3 region is CASSDSGRALETQYL. As DNA, the CDR3 is TGTGCCAGCAGTGATAGCGGGAGGGCCCTTGAGACCCAGTACTTA. J is TRBJ2-1 and V is TRBV2; TRBD2 matches at 11 bases. Judging by the DNA end, TRBJ2-5 fits better; the J call may be wrong. Germline lookup yields CDR1 SNHLY and CDR2 FYNNEI. The CDR3 is 15 amino acids.